The source of this TCR beta chain is a study of T cell responses to AZD1222 COVID-19 vaccine. TCRdb keeps only in-frame clones here, not all; method: immunoSEQ multiplex PCR. The sample contains approximately 99,000 clones, about 90% of which appear only once. With 1 base removed from V and 8 bases from J, the gap between germline ends came to 11 bases. Germline loops: CDR1 SEHNR, CDR2 FQNEAQ (reference sequence). The CDR3 has 13 amino acids. This specimen was peripheral blood, taken on day 0 of AZD1222 vaccination. This TCR came from an adult in good health. J is TRBJ1-2 and V is TRBV7-9, with no clear D. CDR3 loop: CASSLVSAGGYTF. CDR3 DNA: TGTGCCAGCAGCTTAGTTTCCGCTGGGGGCTACACCTTC.